This is a list of T cell receptor beta chains from one sample in a study of blood T cells in healthy people across ages. TCRdb fed the 5' RACE reads into MiXCR, producing one record per CDR3 protein. The sample holds 650,000 to 1,000,000 distinct CDR3 sequences; roughly 40% are singletons and the top ten take approximately 12%. Sequencing was carried out using blood. The source of these receptors is a man between 18 and 29 years old in good health. Each CDR3 is given with its conserved first and last residue. Fields, in order: CDR3 protein, CDR3 DNA, CDR3 length, D gene, V gene, J gene, clone size. The D gene is left open where the match is weak. Clone size is stated in some rows and not others, as once, few, many or a class when expanded.

CDR3: CSVGIVTSTDTQYF; DNA: TGCAGCGTTGGTATCGTCACCAGCACAGATACGCAGTATTTT; length: 14; D: .; V: TRBV29-1; J: TRBJ2-3; size: .
CDR3: CASSPLSQETRYF; DNA: TGTGCCAGCTCACCACTCAGCCAAGAGACCCGGTACTTC; length: 13; D: .; V: TRBV18; J: TRBJ2-5; size: few
CDR3: CASSQDRGRVGATNEKLFF; DNA: TGTGCCAGCAGCCAAGATCGGGGCAGGGTGGGAGCAACTAATGAAAAACTGTTTTTT; length: 19; D: .; V: TRBV14; J: TRBJ1-4; size: few
CDR3: CASSLGRDTEAFF; DNA: TGTGCCAGCAGTTTAGGGAGGGACACTGAAGCTTTCTTT; length: 13; D: .; V: TRBV12-3/TRBV12-4; J: TRBJ1-1; size: many
CDR3: CASDRGDGYTF; DNA: TGTGCCAGCGATAGGGGAGATGGCTACACCTTC; length: 11; D: .; V: TRBV2; J: TRBJ1-2; size: .
CDR3: CASSQDSGGGVINEQFF; DNA: TGCGCCAGCAGCCAAGATTCTGGAGGGGGGGTCATCAATGAGCAGTTCTTC; length: 17; D: .; V: TRBV4-3; J: TRBJ2-1; size: .
CDR3: CASRYGAEAFF; DNA: TGTGCCAGCAGGTACGGGGCAGAAGCTTTCTTT; length: 11; D: .; V: TRBV12-3/TRBV12-4; J: TRBJ1-1; size: .
CDR3: CASSMVQGGEKLFF; DNA: TGTGCCAGCAGTATGGTACAGGGTGGCGAAAAACTGTTTTTT; length: 14; D: .; V: TRBV12-3/TRBV12-4; J: TRBJ1-4; size: many
CDR3: CASSLDQRDYNEQFF; DNA: TGCGCCAGCAGCTTGGACCAGCGGGACTACAATGAGCAGTTCTTC; length: 15; D: TRBD2; V: TRBV5-1; J: TRBJ2-1; size: .
CDR3: CASSKRVSGANVLTF; DNA: TGTGCCAGCAGTAAAAGGGTTTCTGGGGCCAACGTCCTGACTTTC; length: 15; D: .; V: TRBV28; J: TRBJ2-6; size: .
CDR3: CSASRVNTEAFF; DNA: TGCAGTGCTAGTAGGGTGAACACTGAAGCTTTCTTT; length: 12; D: .; V: TRBV20-1; J: TRBJ1-1; size: .
CDR3: CSRALNGNGDGYTF; DNA: TGCAGTAGGGCGCTTAACGGGAACGGGGATGGCTACACCTTC; length: 14; D: .; V: TRBV20-1; J: TRBJ1-2; size: .
CDR3: CATKYGHTDTEAFF; DNA: TGTGCCACCAAGTATGGACATACGGACACTGAAGCTTTCTTT; length: 14; D: .; V: TRBV15; J: TRBJ1-1; size: .
CDR3: CASSSGTHNEQYF; DNA: TGTGCCAGCAGCTCCGGGACTCACAATGAGCAGTACTTC; length: 13; D: .; V: TRBV7-2; J: TRBJ2-5; size: few
CDR3: CASSFFDRDTGELFF; DNA: TGTGCCAGCAGCTTCTTCGACAGGGACACCGGGGAGCTGTTTTTT; length: 15; D: TRBD1; V: TRBV5-5; J: TRBJ2-2; size: .
CDR3: CASSLSRRQGDSTYEQYF; DNA: TGTGCCAGCAGTTTATCGCGTCGACAGGGCGATTCGACTTACGAGCAGTACTTC; length: 18; D: TRBD1; V: TRBV28; J: TRBJ2-7; size: .
CDR3: CASSQLGTGDQPQHF; DNA: TGTGCCAGCAGCCAGTTGGGGACAGGAGATCAGCCCCAGCATTTT; length: 15; D: TRBD1; V: TRBV4-2; J: TRBJ1-5; size: .
CDR3: CASSQGQTGGQETQYF; DNA: TGTGCCAGCAGCCAAGGCCAGACAGGGGGCCAAGAGACCCAGTACTTC; length: 16; D: TRBD1; V: TRBV4-2; J: TRBJ2-5; size: few
CDR3: CVSSTQGYGEETQYF; DNA: TGCGTCAGCAGCACCCAGGGCTATGGGGAAGAGACCCAGTACTTC; length: 15; D: .; V: TRBV5-1; J: TRBJ2-5; size: .
CDR3: CSESRDPYNEQFF; DNA: TGCAGTGAAAGCAGGGACCCCTACAATGAGCAGTTCTTC; length: 13; D: .; V: TRBV20-1; J: TRBJ2-1; size: .
CDR3: CSVRQGGDYGYTF; DNA: TGCAGCGTACGACAGGGGGGCGACTATGGCTACACCTTC; length: 13; D: TRBD1; V: TRBV29-1; J: TRBJ1-2; size: many
CDR3: CASSYDRGYNEQFF; DNA: TGTGCCAGCAGTTACGACAGAGGATACAATGAGCAGTTCTTC; length: 14; D: .; V: TRBV2; J: TRBJ2-1; size: .
CDR3: CASSYSRLGEQYF; DNA: TGTGCCAGCAGTTACTCCCGCTTGGGCGAGCAGTACTTC; length: 13; D: .; V: TRBV6-6; J: TRBJ2-7; size: .
CDR3: CASSDYGGPGGEQYF; DNA: TGTGCCAGCAGTGATTACGGAGGGCCAGGAGGCGAGCAGTACTTC; length: 15; D: .; V: TRBV2; J: TRBJ2-7; size: .
CDR3: CASSPRQKASTDTQYF; DNA: TGTGCCAGCAGCCCCCGACAGAAAGCTAGCACAGATACGCAGTATTTT; length: 16; D: .; V: TRBV7-9; J: TRBJ2-3; size: .
CDR3: CASSQGMTGWSSYEQYF; DNA: TGCGCCAGCAGCCAAGGCATGACAGGATGGAGCTCCTACGAGCAGTACTTC; length: 17; D: .; V: TRBV4-3; J: TRBJ2-7; size: few
CDR3: CASRGQGGLGTQYF; DNA: TGTGCCAGCAGGGGACAGGGGGGATTGGGGACCCAGTACTTC; length: 14; D: TRBD1; V: TRBV12-3/TRBV12-4; J: TRBJ2-5; size: .
CDR3: CSASSISGANVLTF; DNA: TGCAGTGCTAGTTCTATCTCTGGGGCCAACGTCCTGACTTTC; length: 14; D: .; V: TRBV20-1; J: TRBJ2-6; size: few
CDR3: CASSRERDRIGFF; DNA: TGTGCCAGCAGTCGTGAAAGGGACAGGATCGGGTTCTTC; length: 13; D: TRBD1; V: TRBV12-3/TRBV12-4; J: TRBJ2-1; size: .
CDR3: CASSFGEGSYTDTQYF; DNA: TGTGCCAGCAGCTTTGGGGAGGGGTCTTACACAGATACGCAGTATTTT; length: 16; D: TRBD2; V: TRBV13; J: TRBJ2-3; size: once
CDR3: CASSQDRGEKLFF; DNA: TGCGCCAGCAGCCAAGATCGGGGTGAAAAACTGTTTTTT; length: 13; D: .; V: TRBV4-3; J: TRBJ1-4; size: many
CDR3: CASSYSGSTGELFF; DNA: TGTGCCAGCAGTTACTCGGGGTCCACCGGGGAGCTGTTTTTT; length: 14; D: .; V: TRBV6-5; J: TRBJ2-2; size: once
CDR3: CASSFGQGRTDAQYF; DNA: TGTGCCAGCAGTTTCGGGCAGGGGCGCACAGATGCGCAGTATTTT; length: 15; D: .; V: TRBV12-3/TRBV12-4; J: TRBJ2-3; size: .
CDR3: CASSYVGADTQYF; DNA: TGTGCCAGCAGTTACGTAGGGGCAGATACGCAGTATTTT; length: 13; D: .; V: TRBV6-6; J: TRBJ2-3; size: .
CDR3: CSVGGSGGAFF; DNA: TGCAGCGTTGGGGGATCAGGGGGAGCTTTCTTT; length: 11; D: TRBD1; V: TRBV29-1; J: TRBJ1-1; size: .
CDR3: CASRGDSNTEAFF; DNA: TGTGCCAGCAGGGGGGACAGCAACACTGAAGCTTTCTTT; length: 13; D: TRBD1; V: TRBV7-9; J: TRBJ1-1; size: few
CDR3: CASSVDYEQYF; DNA: TGCGCCAGCAGCGTTGATTACGAGCAGTACTTC; length: 11; D: .; V: TRBV5-1; J: TRBJ2-7; size: few
CDR3: CASSQDSIGDTQYF; DNA: TGCGCCAGCAGCCAAGATTCCATAGGGGATACGCAGTATTTT; length: 14; D: .; V: TRBV4-1; J: TRBJ2-3; size: .
CDR3: CASSPGMGTEAFF; DNA: TGTGCCAGCAGCCCGGGGATGGGCACTGAAGCTTTCTTT; length: 13; D: .; V: TRBV5-4; J: TRBJ1-1; size: few
CDR3: CASRTPDQETQYF; DNA: TGTGCCAGCAGGACGCCAGACCAAGAGACCCAGTACTTC; length: 13; D: .; V: TRBV12-3/TRBV12-4; J: TRBJ2-5; size: many
CDR3: CASSRGPDYEQYF; DNA: TGTGCCAGCAGCCGGGGTCCGGACTACGAGCAGTACTTC; length: 13; D: .; V: TRBV7-2; J: TRBJ2-7; size: .